The TCR beta chain described here comes from a study of shared clonotypes between healthy human individuals. Method: immunoSEQ multiplex PCR; TCRdb's copy keeps in-frame clones and lacks some. Seen here are about 450,000 clones, less than 80% observed once, and the top ten hold roughly 12%. All participating donors were Caucasian adults from Nashville, Tennessee. The V segment lost 5 bases and the J segment 4 bases; nucleotides outside the gene matches: 7. CDR1 is SGHAT and CDR2 is FQNNGV in the germline V gene. CDR3 length: 15 residues. This TCR was recovered from a woman aged 35 to 49 in good health. Some clones in this sample may be carry-over from other donors' samples. Sequencing was done on a sample of PBMCs. The chain employs TRBV11-2 and TRBJ2-3; 9 bases align to TRBD1. CDR3 DNA: TGTGCCAGCAGCCCGACGACAGGGGGTGCAGATACGCAGTATTTT. It encodes CASSPTTGGADTQYF.